These T cell receptor beta chains were read from a single sample in a study of T cell repertoires in cytomegalovirus infection. What these receptors recognize is not known. TCRdb reprocessed the reads via MiXCR and lists one record per CDR3 protein. Found here are about 500,000 distinct CDR3 sequences, roughly 34% of them singletons; the top ten hold about a sixth. The starting material was cultured PBMCs, obtained from culture after CMV antigen stimulation. The receptors derive from a human donor in good health (CMV status not recorded). Some clones in this sample may be carry-over from other donors' samples. Both conserved end residues are part of each CDR3. The D gene is left open where the match is weak. Some rows have no size entry. The others give once, few or many, or a class for an expanded clone.

j_call | d_call | v_call | clone_size | cdr3_nt | cdr3_aa
TRBJ2-1 | - | TRBV7-2 | few | TGTGCCAGCAGCTTATATCCGGGTGGGAATGAGCAGTTCTTC | CASSLYPGGNEQFF
TRBJ2-3 | - | TRBV11-2 | - | TGTGCCAGCAGCTTAGTGCGCAGCAAAGGGACAGATACGCAGTATTTT | CASSLVRSKGTDTQYF
TRBJ2-3 | - | TRBV6-2/TRBV6-3 | - | TGTGCCAGCAGTTACTCGTGGAGTCCGCGGAGCACAGATACGCAGTATTTT | CASSYSWSPRSTDTQYF
TRBJ2-5 | - | TRBV7-2 | many | TGTGCCAGCAGCTTAAGGGGGTCTTGGGGGGCGAGTAGGATAGAGACCCAGTACTTC | CASSLRGSWGASRIETQYF
TRBJ1-2 | - | TRBV4-1 | many | TGCGCCAGCAGCCAAGATCTAGGGCAGGGCTACACCTTC | CASSQDLGQGYTF
TRBJ2-4 | TRBD1 | TRBV5-3 | - | TGTGCCAGCAGCTCATACAGGGGGCCTCTGAGAAACATTCAGTACTTC | CASSSYRGPLRNIQYF
TRBJ2-2 | - | TRBV12-3/TRBV12-4 | - | TGTGCCAGCAGCACAAACGTTAATAGGGTCGGGGAGCTGTTTTTT | CASSTNVNRVGELFF
TRBJ1-2 | TRBD1 | TRBV2 | - | TGTGCCCACGAACGAGACAGGGGAAACTATGGCTACACCTTC | CAHERDRGNYGYTF
TRBJ2-4 | - | TRBV28 | - | TGTGCCAGCAGTTTCGAGGCAGAAGCCATTCAGTACTTC | CASSFEAEAIQYF
TRBJ2-1 | - | TRBV28 | - | TGTGCCAGCAGTTTATCCCCGAGGGGGCAGTTCTTC | CASSLSPRGQFF
TRBJ1-2 | - | TRBV28 | - | TGTGCCAGCAGTTTATCAGGGGCGGTCGGCTACACCTTC | CASSLSGAVGYTF
TRBJ2-5 | TRBD1 | TRBV6-2/TRBV6-3 | few | TGTGCCAGCAGTCACGGGACAGTTCAAGAGACCCAGTACTTC | CASSHGTVQETQYF
TRBJ2-1 | TRBD2 | TRBV29-1 | - | TGCAGCGTTGAAGGACTAGCGGATCTTCGCTCCTACAATGAGCAGTTCTTC | CSVEGLADLRSYNEQFF
TRBJ2-5 | TRBD1 | TRBV27 | - | TGTGCCAGCAGTTTCGCGACAGGGATCGGGGAGAAGACCCAGTACTTC | CASSFATGIGEKTQYF
TRBJ1-2 | - | TRBV14 | - | TGTGCCAGCAGCCAACATCAGGGGTTTCAACGCGGCTACACCTTC | CASSQHQGFQRGYTF
TRBJ1-1 | - | TRBV29-1 | - | TGCAGCGTCAAGACGGGGAACACTGAAGCTTTCTTT | CSVKTGNTEAFF
TRBJ2-1 | - | TRBV15 | - | TGTGCCACCAGCAGCGAGTGGACTACCTACAATGAGCAGTTCTTC | CATSSEWTTYNEQFF
TRBJ2-7 | - | TRBV7-2 | few | TGTGCCAGCAGCTTCGCCAGCTCGGAGGGGGGCGCCAGGTACGAGCAGTACTTC | CASSFASSEGGARYEQYF
TRBJ2-1 | TRBD1 | TRBV7-6 | many | TGTGCCAGCAGCAATACAGGGGTGTTGCAGTTCTTC | CASSNTGVLQFF
TRBJ1-3 | - | TRBV12-3/TRBV12-4 | - | TGTGCCAGCAGTTTTACCACAGCTGGAAACACCATATATTTT | CASSFTTAGNTIYF
TRBJ2-2 | - | TRBV14 | - | TGTGCCAGCAGCCAAGCCTTAGACACCGGGGAGCTGTTTTTT | CASSQALDTGELFF
TRBJ1-1 | TRBD1 | TRBV11-3 | - | TGTGCCAGCAGCTATCGGACAGGGGAGAACACTGAAGCTTTCTTT | CASSYRTGENTEAFF
TRBJ2-7 | - | TRBV6-8 | - | TGTGCCAGCCGTGATAGCGGTGGCTCCTACGAGCAGTACTTC | CASRDSGGSYEQYF
TRBJ2-1 | - | TRBV4-3 | - | TGCGCCAGCAGCCAAACATACTACAATGAGCAGTTCTTC | CASSQTYYNEQFF
TRBJ2-7 | TRBD2 | TRBV20-1 | - | TGCAGTGCCTTTACTAGGACTAGCCTTGGCAACTCCTACGAGCAGTACTTC | CSAFTRTSLGNSYEQYF
TRBJ1-1 | - | TRBV27 | - | TGTGCCAGCAGTATCTACGGCAGATTGAACACTGAAGCTTTCTTT | CASSIYGRLNTEAFF
TRBJ2-7 | TRBD1 | TRBV19 | few | TGTGCCAGTGGGGACAGAAAATACGAGCAGTACTTC | CASGDRKYEQYF
TRBJ1-4 | - | TRBV19 | - | TGTGCCAGTAACCCGCCCAGCGGGACGGATGAAAAACTGTTTTTT | CASNPPSGTDEKLFF
TRBJ1-1 | TRBD1 | TRBV7-2 | few | TGTGCCAGCAGCTGGGACAGGGGGCGGACTGAAGCTTTCTTT | CASSWDRGRTEAFF
TRBJ1-1 | - | TRBV20-1 | - | TGCAGGGGAGTGTTGAACACTGAAGCTTTCTTT | CRGVLNTEAFF
TRBJ2-4 | - | TRBV6-1 | - | TGTGCCAGCAGTGAAGGCCAGGGAGGTTACATTCAGTACTTC | CASSEGQGGYIQYF
TRBJ2-1 | TRBD2 | TRBV15 | few | TGTGCCACCGCCGGGACTAGCGGGAGGATTCGGTCCTACAATGAGCAGTTCTTC | CATAGTSGRIRSYNEQFF
TRBJ2-7 | TRBD2 | TRBV20-1 | - | TGCAGTGCTAGAGATCAGGGTTTTGCTGGGACTAGCGGGAGGTCGATCTCCTACGAGCAGTACTTC | CSARDQGFAGTSGRSISYEQYF
TRBJ1-4 | - | TRBV6-8 | few | TGTGCCAGCAGAACCGTGGGACGCCCTAATGAAAAACTGTTTTTT | CASRTVGRPNEKLFF
TRBJ2-3 | - | TRBV2 | - | TGTGCCAGCAGTGAATGGGGGGGCGCAAATACGCAGTATTTT | CASSEWGGANTQYF